The 5 T cell receptor beta chains below come from one sample, sequenced in a study of shared clonotypes between healthy human individuals. Naive CD8 cells lacked CD45RO and underwent positive selection for CCR7, leaving out terminally differentiated effector memory CD45RA+ cells. Clones were sequenced by immunoSEQ multiplex PCR, and TCRdb holds only the in-frame ones, with some missing. The sample shows 1.5 million to 2.5 million clones, just under 95% of them seen only once. Sequenced: naive CD8+ T cells sorted from blood. The source of these receptors is a young man in good health.

The chain recombines TRBV10-1 with TRBJ1-2; D unclear. This CDR3 spans 14 amino acids. Per germline, CDR1 WNHNN and CDR2 SYGVQD (reference sequence). Deletions cut 6 bases from V and 1 base from J, with 12 bases between. The DNA of the CDR3 is TGCGCCAGCAGGCGGGTCCTACTTAACTATGGCTACACCTTC. The encoded protein is CASRRVLLNYGYTF.

The chain couples TRBV6-1 to TRBJ1-2, with D tentatively TRBD1 (5 bases). The CDR3 is 14 residues long. V was pared by 4 bases and J by 4 bases, with 13 bases between. Germline V gives CDR1 MNHNS, CDR2 SASEGT. Written as DNA, the CDR3 is TGTGCCAGCAGTGGGACGGGGGGGTCCTATGGCTACACCTTC. It yields the protein CASSGTGGSYGYTF.

The V call is TRBV11-2, the J call TRBJ2-3, with D perhaps assigned TRBD1 or TRBD2 (5 bases each). CDR1 is SGHAT and CDR2 is FQNNGV in the germline V gene. With 5 bases removed from V and 0 bases from J, the gap between germline ends came to 6 bases. This CDR3 comprises 13 residues. In nucleotides, the CDR3 is TGTGCCAGCAGCAGGGACAGCACAGATACGCAGTATTTT. It specifies CASSRDSTDTQYF.

J is TRBJ1-1 and V is TRBV14; D possibly corresponds to TRBD1 (5 bases). The CDR3 consists of 14 residues. CDR1 SGHDN and CDR2 FVKESK come from the germline V gene. Trimming took off 1 base at V and 7 bases at J, with 13 bases between the two ends. The CDR3 DNA sequence: TGTGCCAGCAGCCAAGGGCTTACAGGTGGTGAAGCTTTCTTT. Protein sequence: CASSQGLTGGEAFF.

In the case of this clone: Distinct nucleotide sequences in the sample also encode this CDR3. The rearrangement links TRBV11-2 to TRBJ2-5; TRBD2 might be the D (6 bases). Germline V gene lookup returns CDR1 SGHAT and CDR2 FQNNGV. This CDR3 is 12 amino acids long. Trimming took off 5 bases at V and 5 bases at J, with 9 bases between the two ends. The CDR3 region has the DNA TGTGCCAGCAGCGCTGGGGGGGAGACCCAGTACTTC. Residues: CASSAGGETQYF.